This T cell receptor beta chain came from a study of cytomegalovirus exposure and HLA in healthy donors. V lost 4 bases and J 5 bases, leaving 15 bases between the germline ends. Germline V CDR1 and CDR2: SGHRS, YFSETQ. The CDR3 loop spans 15 amino acids. PCR employed 60 Vbeta and 13 Jbeta primers. Profiling relied on immunoSEQ multiplex PCR, and the TCRdb table lists in-frame clones only, not all of them. The sample lists roughly 120,000 clones; 65% to 80% were seen once. The sequenced sample consisted of PBMCs. The chain has TRBV5-1 and TRBJ1-4; the D is unclear. The clonotype was recovered from a man between 60 and 75 years old in good health and CMV-seropositive. The chain's CDR3 is CASSPAAGGNEKLFF. The DNA of the CDR3 is TGCGCCAGCAGCCCGGCAGCAGGTGGGAATGAAAAACTGTTTTTT.